A few counts support the clone carrying this T cell receptor (beta chain). This specimen comes from a study of blood T cells in healthy people across ages. The use of a sample-barcoded 5' primer and a J-beta primer mix characterized a second PCR of about 7 to 12 cycles. The template-switch adaptor, which had 12 random nucleotides, put a tag on each cDNA molecule. TCRdb re-called the 5' RACE reads with MiXCR, one entry per CDR3 protein. In the table there are about 1.6 million distinct CDR3 sequences, around 35% of which are singletons. Total RNA extraction produced at least 6 micrograms (per sample) for the study. The germline CDR1 and CDR2 sequences are MGHRA and YSYEKL. There are 16 residues in the CDR3. V was trimmed by 0 bases and J by 4 bases, leaving 15 bases between them.

This chain uses TRBV4-1 with TRBJ1-2, with D possibly matching TRBD1 (6 bases). The sample comprised blood. The TCR originated in a woman aged 25 to 45 in good health. The CDR3 protein is CASSQEGGATSYGYTF. CDR3 sequence (DNA): TGCGCCAGCAGCCAAGAGGGGGGGGCCACCTCCTATGGCTACACCTTC.